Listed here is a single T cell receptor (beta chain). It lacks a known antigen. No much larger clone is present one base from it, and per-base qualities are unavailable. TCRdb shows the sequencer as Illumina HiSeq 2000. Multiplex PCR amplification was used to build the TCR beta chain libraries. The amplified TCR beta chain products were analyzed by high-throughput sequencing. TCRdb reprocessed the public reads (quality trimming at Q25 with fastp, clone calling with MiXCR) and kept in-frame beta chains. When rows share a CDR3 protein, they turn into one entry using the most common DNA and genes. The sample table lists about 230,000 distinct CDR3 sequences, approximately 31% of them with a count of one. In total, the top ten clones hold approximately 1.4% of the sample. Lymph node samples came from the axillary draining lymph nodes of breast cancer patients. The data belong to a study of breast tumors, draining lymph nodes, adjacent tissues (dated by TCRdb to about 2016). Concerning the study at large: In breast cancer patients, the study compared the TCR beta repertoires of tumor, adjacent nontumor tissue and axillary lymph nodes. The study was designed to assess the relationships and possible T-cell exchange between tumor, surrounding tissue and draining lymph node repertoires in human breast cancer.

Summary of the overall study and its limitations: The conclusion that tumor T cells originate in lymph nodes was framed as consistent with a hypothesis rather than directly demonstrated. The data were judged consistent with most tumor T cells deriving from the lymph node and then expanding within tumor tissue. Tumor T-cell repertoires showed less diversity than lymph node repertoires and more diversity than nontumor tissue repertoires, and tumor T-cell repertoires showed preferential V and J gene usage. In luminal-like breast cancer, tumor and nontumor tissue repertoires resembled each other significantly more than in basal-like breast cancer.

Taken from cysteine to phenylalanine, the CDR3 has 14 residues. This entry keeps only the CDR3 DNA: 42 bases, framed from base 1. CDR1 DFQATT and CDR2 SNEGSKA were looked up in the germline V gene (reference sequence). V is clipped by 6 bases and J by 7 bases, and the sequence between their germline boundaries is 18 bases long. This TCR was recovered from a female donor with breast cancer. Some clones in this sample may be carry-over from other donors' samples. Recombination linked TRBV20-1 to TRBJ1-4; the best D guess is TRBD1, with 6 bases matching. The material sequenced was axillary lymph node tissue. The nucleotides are TGCAGTGCGGCCCTTGAGGGGGAAGGTGAAAAACTGTTTTTT. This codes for CSAALEGEGEKLFF.